This paragraph covers one T cell receptor (beta chain) sequence. This clonotype has more than one count but fewer than ten. Its target antigen remains unknown. Base qualities are not at hand, and no much larger clone is one base apart. The source of the sample is a study of T cells after yellow fever vaccination (dated by TCRdb to between 2018 and 2021). For the study in its entirety: The SMART-Seq v4 Ultra Low Input RNA kit was used to prepare libraries from fractions with low cell numbers. Two healthy male donors, one aged 18 to 29 and one aged 30 to 40 years, were included in the cohort. Bulk TCR alpha and beta repertoires were sequenced longitudinally to track T-cell clones before and after primary and booster YFV17D yellow fever vaccination. Bulk PBMC replicates and cell subsets were isolated from blood drawn at multiple timepoints before and after both primary and secondary immunization.

Study-wide findings and limitations: Most clones expanded after primary vaccination were re-detected after the booster (approximately 95% of CD4 and around 86% of CD8), suggesting broad memory maintenance. Computational filtering was required because FACS-sorted repertoires could contain abundant contaminating clonotypes from the bulk population. A small share of clonotypes was detected in both CD4 and CD8 compartments, with the overlap likely arising from convergent recombination. Only a couple of donors were included in the study, so the extent to which the findings can be generalized is limited. The secondary T-cell response was weaker than the primary response but faster, peaking on day 5 instead of day 15.

CDR1 and CDR2, looked up from the germline V gene, are MGHRA and YSYEKL. The CDR3 holds 18 amino acids from the cysteine to the phenylalanine. Here the CDR3 DNA is all that survives: 54 bases in frame from base 1. V loses 1 base of germline sequence and J loses 1 base, and the interval between the two ends is 19 bases. Taken with the paper, the label for treatment or condition translates to: live attenuated yellow fever vaccine strain. At every blood-draw timepoint, two biological replicates of bulk PBMCs were collected. PBMCs were isolated from peripheral blood using a standard Ficoll-Paque protocol. RNA was extracted with TriZol from bulk PBMCs, CD4 and CD8 fractions, and dextramer-positive and dextramer-negative fractions. Synthesis of TCR cDNA relied on 5'RACE template switching, a step that introduced a universal primer site along with unique molecular identifiers. cDNA synthesis was primed from both the TCR alpha and TCR beta constant segments. Library amplification involved two PCR steps, and the second step added sample barcodes and sequencing adapters. Sequencing of libraries was done on Illumina HiSeq 2500 (2x100 bp) or NovaSeq (2x150 bp). The study's processing was this. Demultiplexing of reads and collapsing into UMI consensus sequences were performed with MIGEC, and V(D)J alignment was carried out with MiXCR. Vaccine-responding clonotypes were defined with edgeR using replicate PBMC samples, requiring FDR below 0.01 and a log2 fold change above 5 up to day 15. Each bulk clonotype received a CD4 or CD8 identity based on whether the sequenced CD4 or CD8 repertoire contained that clonotype at higher abundance. The raw public data were reprocessed by TCRdb itself: fastp quality trimming at Q25, MiXCR clonotype calling, in-frame beta chains only. When rows share a CDR3 protein, they turn into one entry using the most common DNA and genes. TCRdb assigned the V and J calls; the authors' analysis was not used. Present in this sample are 620,000 or so distinct CDR3 sequences, 17% of which were seen just once. The top ten clonotypes cover 17% of the sample.

The sample was PBMCs, taken around 5 days after the first yellow fever vaccination. The sequence came from a man between 18 and 35 years old who received the YFV17D yellow fever vaccine. The chain links TRBV4-1 with TRBJ1-1; a confident D gene designation cannot be given. The nucleotide sequence is given as TGCGCCAGCAGCCAAGCTTCCCTGGACCGGCTCGGGAACACTGAAGCTTTCTTT. It is translated as CASSQASLDRLGNTEAFF.